The 24 T cell receptor beta chains reported below all come from one sample, sequenced in a study of shared clonotypes between healthy human individuals. Generated by immunoSEQ multiplex PCR, the TCRdb table keeps only in-frame clones and is missing some. The sample shows 630,000 or so clones, 95% to 98% of them seen only once. The naive CD8 subset, CD45RO-negative cells positively selected for CCR7, excluded terminally differentiated effector memory CD45RA+ cells. The source material was naive CD8+ T cells sorted from blood. Receptors originate from a man younger than 45 in good health.

This sequence joins TRBV15 and TRBJ1-1, with D unresolved. V was clipped by 4 bases and J by 1 base, with 16 bases between them. From germline, CDR1 is LNHNV and CDR2 YYDKDF (reference sequence). CDR3 length: 16 residues. This CDR3 reads CATSNGRAVSNTEAFF. The CDR3 DNA is TGTGCCACCAGCAACGGTAGGGCCGTATCGAACACTGAAGCTTTCTTT.

V and J are TRBV27 and TRBJ2-2; 8 bases agree with TRBD1. Germline V gene data show CDR1 as MNHEY and CDR2 as SMNVEV (reference sequence). Trimming took 3 bases from V and 6 from J; bases not matched to a gene: 3. The CDR3 covers 14 residues. The CDR3 here is CASSFRGLAGELFF. Written as DNA, the CDR3 is TGTGCCAGCAGTTTCAGGGGGCTCGCCGGGGAGCTGTTTTTT.

The chain links TRBV7-7 to TRBJ2-5; D may correspond to TRBD1 or TRBD2 (6 bases each). Looked up from germline, CDR1 is SSHAT and CDR2 is FNYEAQ (reference sequence). Trimming left V 5 bases short and J 4 bases short, with 14 bases between. This CDR3 contains 14 residues. The CDR3 DNA sequence: TGTGCCAGCAGCCCCTCTAAGGGGGGAGAGACCCAGTACTTC. Encoded protein: CASSPSKGGETQYF. Variable domain in full (rest from reference TRBV7-7 and TRBJ2-5): GAGVSQSPRYKVTKRGQDVTLRCDPISSHATLYWYQQALGQGPEFLTYFNYEAQPDKSGLPSDRFSAERPEGSISTLTIQRTEQRDSAMYRCASSPSKGGETQYFGPGTRLLVL.

The rearrangement links TRBV7-9 to TRBJ1-1; TRBD1 is a possible D gene (5 bases). Germline values: CDR1 SEHNR, CDR2 FQNEAQ (reference sequence). V was shortened by 8 bases and J by 0 bases, with 10 bases between the two germline ends. The CDR3 is 13 residues long. In DNA, the CDR3 is TGTGCCAGCCTACAGGTAATGAACACTGAAGCTTTCTTT. Amino acids: CASLQVMNTEAFF.

In the case of this clone: This sample includes further DNA sequences coding for the same CDR3. The chain uses TRBV5-6 and TRBJ2-7, with D uncertain. The ends were cut back, 4 bases at V and 1 base at J, with 12 bases in the middle. From germline, CDR1 is SGHDT and CDR2 YYEEEE. The CDR3 has 14 amino acids. CDR3: CASSLGGLSYEQYF. The CDR3, as DNA: TGTGCCAGCAGCCTTGGCGGCCTTTCCTACGAGCAGTACTTC.

The V gene is TRBV5-6, the J gene TRBJ2-7; D remains unclear. The CDR3 has 15 amino acids. Germline V gene lookup returns CDR1 SGHDT and CDR2 YYEEEE. The germline V and J ends were trimmed by 4 bases and 6 bases, with 20 bases remaining between them. CDR3 DNA: TGTGCCAGCAGCCTCGGGTCCTACCTTGCTAGCGAGCAGTACTTC. Translated, it gives CASSLGSYLASEQYF.

The chain employs TRBV29-1 and TRBJ2-1, with TRBD1 as a possible D gene (5 bases). The CDR3 extends over 14 amino acids. Trimming pared 2 bases from V and 7 bases from J, leaving 15 bases between. Germline CDR1 and CDR2: SQVTM and ANQGSEA. The DNA for the CDR3 is TGCAGCGTTGAAAAGTCGGTAGGGGTAAATGAGCAGTTCTTC. Its protein is CSVEKSVGVNEQFF.

The rearrangement joins TRBV9 to TRBJ1-1; D ambiguous. This CDR3 is 14 amino acids long. Germline assignment: CDR1 SGDLS and CDR2 YYNGEE. Trimming stripped 0 bases from V and 0 bases from J, with 6 bases between. The CDR3 region is CASSVEQMNTEAFF. CDR3 bases: TGTGCCAGCAGCGTAGAACAGATGAACACTGAAGCTTTCTTT. The full variable domain, with the rest looked up from reference TRBV9 and TRBJ1-1, is DSGVTQTPKHLITATGQRVTLRCSPRSGDLSVYWYQQSLDQGLQFLIQYYNGEERAKGNILERFSAQQFPDLHSELNLSSLELGDSALYFCASSVEQMNTEAFFGQGTRLTVV.

V usage is TRBV9 and J usage is TRBJ2-7; 13 bases fit TRBD2. The CDR3 spans 16 residues. Germline V gene data show CDR1 as SGDLS and CDR2 as YYNGEE. V lost 2 bases, J lost 5 bases, and 7 bases stayed unmatched. The CDR3 bases are TGTGCCAGCAGCGTGGGACTAGCGGGAAGGTTGAACGAGCAGTACTTC. Translating it yields CASSVGLAGRLNEQYF.

V usage is TRBV13 and J usage is TRBJ2-1, with D perhaps matching TRBD1 (6 bases). The CDR3 runs 17 residues. Trimming removed 5 bases at V and 12 bases at J, with 29 bases between. The germline V gene has CDR1 PRHDT and CDR2 FYEKMQ (reference sequence). CDR3 sequence reads: CASSAKTGGYLPQGQFF. CDR3 in DNA: TGTGCCAGCAGCGCCAAGACAGGAGGCTACCTTCCTCAGGGGCAGTTCTTC.

The gene calls are TRBV4-1 and TRBJ2-6; D ambiguous. Trimming took 0 bases from V and 0 from J, leaving 6 bases between them. There are 16 residues in the CDR3. Germline V gives CDR1 MGHRA, CDR2 YSYEKL. The DNA for the CDR3 is TGCGCCAGCAGCCAAGAAGGGATCTCTGGGGCCAACGTCCTGACTTTC. The encoded protein is CASSQEGISGANVLTF.

The V gene is TRBV10-2, the J gene TRBJ2-7, with TRBD1 identical over 8 bases. The germline CDR1 and CDR2 sequences are WSHSY and SAAADI. This CDR3 spans 14 amino acids. V gave up 7 bases and J gave up 3 bases; unmatched junction bases: 8. The CDR3 DNA reads as TGCGCCAGCACGGGGCAGGGGGCGGTCTACGAGCAGTACTTC. This sequence encodes CASTGQGAVYEQYF.

Only one count was recorded for this clone. This sequence joins TRBV7-6 and TRBJ2-6; 12 positions agree with TRBD2. V lost 5 bases, J lost 2 bases, and 4 bases stayed unmatched. The germline V gene has CDR1 SGHVS and CDR2 FNYEAQ. The CDR3 runs 17 residues. The CDR3 DNA is TGTGCCAGCAGCCCCCTAGCGGGAGGGGCTGGGGCCAACGTCCTGACTTTC. Translating it yields CASSPLAGGAGANVLTF.

This chain uses TRBV7-6 with TRBJ2-2; 8 bases agree with TRBD2. The CDR3 runs to 17 residues. V gave up 4 bases and J gave up 3 bases; unmatched junction bases: 10. From germline, CDR1 is SGHVS and CDR2 FNYEAQ. The DNA of the CDR3 is TGTGCCAGCAGCTCACACCCGGGACTAGAACACACCGGGGAGCTGTTTTTT. Translation: CASSSHPGLEHTGELFF.

In regard to this clone: Other DNA sequences in this sample translate to the same CDR3. The V call is TRBV5-6, the J call TRBJ2-7, with unresolved D. Germline assignment: CDR1 SGHDT and CDR2 YYEEEE. The V end lost 1 base, the J end lost 4 bases, and 9 bases lay between the germline ends. This CDR3 is 13 amino acids long. The CDR3 nucleotides read TGTGCCAGCAGCTTGACGGGCCGATACGAGCAGTACTTC. As protein: CASSLTGRYEQYF.

The chain uses TRBV6-5 and TRBJ1-2, with D tentatively TRBD1 (6 bases). Germline CDR1 reads MNHEY; CDR2 reads SVGAGI. Trimming left V 7 bases short and J 6 bases short, with 18 bases between. This CDR3 contains 14 residues. The CDR3 loop reads CASTTYGGFDGYTF. In DNA form, the CDR3 reads TGTGCCAGCACAACGTACGGGGGCTTTGATGGCTACACCTTC.

The CDR3 DNA sequence: TGTGCCAGCAGCCCCGCCCTGGTGGAGACCCAGTACTTC. Translation: CASSPALVETQYF. The chain uses TRBV9 and TRBJ2-5; no clear D gene. The germline V and J ends were trimmed by 4 bases and 5 bases, with 12 bases remaining between them. The CDR3 length is 13 residues. Germline CDR1 SGDLS, CDR2 YYNGEE.

The gene calls are TRBV7-6 and TRBJ1-2, with 9 bases fitting TRBD1. V shed 0 bases, J shed 0 bases, and the junction held 8 bases outside the gene matches. The CDR3 has 18 amino acids. Germline CDR1 and CDR2: SGHVS and FNYEAQ. CDR3 DNA: TGTGCCAGCAGCTTAGCCGGGACAGGGAATCGTCCTAACTATGGCTACACCTTC. Its protein is CASSLAGTGNRPNYGYTF.

V usage is TRBV27 and J usage is TRBJ2-1; D call uncertain. With 2 bases removed from V and 9 bases from J, the gap between germline ends came to 11 bases. Per the germline V gene, CDR1 is MNHEY and CDR2 is SMNVEV (reference sequence). The CDR3 has 13 amino acids. CDR3 in amino acids: CASSLASLREQFF. CDR3 sequence (DNA): TGTGCCAGCAGTTTAGCCAGTCTCCGTGAGCAGTTCTTC.

The chain employs TRBV29-1 and TRBJ1-1, with a tentative D call TRBD1 (5 bases). Germline V lookup: CDR1 SQVTM, CDR2 ANQGSEA. This CDR3 is built from 12 residues. Trimming pared 4 bases from V and 1 base from J, leaving 7 bases between. CDR3 nucleotide sequence: TGCAGCGTTGTTGGGGGGAACACTGAAGCTTTCTTT. This sequence encodes CSVVGGNTEAFF.

The rearrangement links TRBV2 to TRBJ2-7; D not resolved. CDR1 is SNHLY and CDR2 is FYNNEI in the germline V gene. The CDR3 is made up of 14 amino acids. The V gene lost 1 base and the J gene lost 2 bases, with 9 bases spanning the gap. DNA for the CDR3: TGTGCCAGCAGTGAAGATAAGGATCCCTACGAGCAGTACTTC. Translating it yields CASSEDKDPYEQYF.

The V call is TRBV11-2, the J call TRBJ2-1, with 10 bases fitting TRBD2. From germline, CDR1 is SGHAT and CDR2 FQNNGV. The V segment lost 5 bases and the J segment 10 bases; nucleotides outside the gene matches: 17. This CDR3 comprises 17 residues. The CDR3 coding sequence is TGTGCCAGCAGCCCCCGACCCGGGACTAGCGAGAAGGGAGAGCAGTTCTTC. Translating gives CASSPRPGTSEKGEQFF.

The chain employs TRBV6-1 and TRBJ1-2; D uncertain. The CDR3 runs to 15 residues. Germline V gene lookup returns CDR1 MNHNS and CDR2 SASEGT. V was shortened by 0 bases and J by 5 bases, with 13 bases between the two germline ends. CDR3: CASSEAGGIGYGYTF. CDR3 DNA sequence: TGTGCCAGCAGTGAAGCTGGAGGCATCGGGTATGGCTACACCTTC.

CDR3 nucleotide sequence: TGTGCCAGCAGCTTACTCGGTGGTCCTAGCGGGAGTCACAATGAGCAGTTCTTC. Translation: CASSLLGGPSGSHNEQFF. The chain recombines TRBV7-9 with TRBJ2-1, with TRBD2 matching 10 bases. Germline CDR1 and CDR2: SEHNR and FQNEAQ (reference sequence). The trim removed 2 bases at V and 5 bases at J, leaving 12 bases unmatched. This CDR3 region has 18 residues.